The 21 T cell receptor beta chains below come from one sample, sequenced in a study of vaccination and CD4 T cells after COVID-19. Treatment reported: roughly 10-day PBMC culture with coronavirus spike peptide pools or control peptides (ViraFEST assay). An unexposed donor provided the CD4+ T cells, which were collected before the COVID-19 pandemic (2011-2018). Sequenced with the Oncomine TCR Beta short-read assay was DNA taken from cultured CD4+ T cells. TCRdb called the PCR reads again in MiXCR, with one record for every CDR3 protein. Of just over 4,000 distinct CDR3 sequences listed, roughly two thirds are singletons. These receptors have no known antigen. The sample comprised CD4+ T cells from blood, cultured in vitro. The source of these receptors is a human donor in good health.

The rearrangement joins TRBV27 to TRBJ2-4, with D perhaps given as TRBD1 or TRBD2 (6 bases each). Per the germline V gene, CDR1 is MNHEY and CDR2 is SMNVEV (reference sequence). V was cut by 3 bases and J by 8 bases, with 14 bases left in between. CDR3 length equals 14 residues. DNA for the CDR3: TGTGCCAGCAGTTTCGTCGGGGGCAGGGACATTCAGTACTTC. Its translation is CASSFVGGRDIQYF.

The chain links TRBV5-6 to TRBJ1-2; 7 nucleotides match TRBD1. Per the germline V gene, CDR1 is SGHDT and CDR2 is YYEEEE. The CDR3 covers 14 residues. V was clipped by 7 bases and J by 7 bases; unmatched bases: 13. The CDR3 coding sequence is TGTGCCAGCGAGACCCAGGGGGGGCGGAGTGGCTACACCTTC. Translating it yields CASETQGGRSGYTF. Based on the CDR3 plus reference TRBV5-6 and TRBJ1-2, the full variable domain is DAGVTQSPTHLIKTRGQQVTLRCSPKSGHDTVSWYQQALGQGPQFIFQYYEEEERQRGNFPDRFSGHQFPNYSSELNVNALLLGDSALYLCASETQGGRSGYTFGSGTRLTVV.

V and J are TRBV7-2 and TRBJ1-6; D may be TRBD1 (6 bases). The CDR3 has 17 residues. Germline CDR1 SGHTA, CDR2 FQGNSA. The ends were cut back, 5 bases at V and 0 bases at J, with 14 bases in the middle. The DNA for the CDR3 is TGTGCCAGCAGCCGAGTGGGACAAAGCTCCTATAATTCACCCCTCCACTTT. Its translation: CASSRVGQSSYNSPLHF. Variable domain in full (rest from reference TRBV7-2 and TRBJ1-6): GAGVSQSPSNKVTEKGKDVELRCDPISGHTALYWYRQSLGQGLEFLIYFQGNSAPDKSGLPSDRFSAERTGGSVSTLTIQRTQQEDSAVYLCASSRVGQSSYNSPLHFGNGTRLTVT.

Written as DNA, the CDR3 is TGCAGTGCTAGAGAGCGACAGGGATACACTGAAGCTTTCTTT. This sequence encodes CSARERQGYTEAFF. The chain combines TRBV20-1 with TRBJ1-1; 7 bases fit TRBD1. The CDR3 is 14 residues long. Per germline, CDR1 DFQATT and CDR2 SNEGSKA (reference sequence). Germline trimming cut 0 bases from V and 3 bases from J; bases unmatched to any gene: 4.

The V and J genes are TRBV28 and TRBJ2-3; 11 bases are a match to TRBD2. After removal of 6 bases from V and 8 bases from J, the junction contained 10 bases not matched to a gene. CDR3 size: 15 residues. Per germline, CDR1 MDHEN and CDR2 SYDVKM. CDR3 DNA: TGTGCCAGCAGCACAACTAGCGGGGGCGGGGGTACGCAGTATTTT. Translated: CASSTTSGGGGTQYF.

This clonotype was detected a few times. The chain carries TRBV10-1 and TRBJ1-1, with 7 bases aligning to TRBD1. The CDR3 has 13 amino acids. The V segment lost 6 bases and the J segment 5 bases; nucleotides outside the gene matches: 6. The germline CDR1 and CDR2 sequences are WNHNN and SYGVQD (reference sequence). The CDR3 region is CASSDRGPTEAFF. The CDR3 nucleotides read TGCGCCAGCAGCGATAGGGGGCCGACTGAAGCTTTCTTT.

The chain has TRBV20-1 and TRBJ2-7; 7 positions match TRBD1. Trimming removed 5 bases from V and 2 bases from J; junction bases left unmatched: 3. There are 12 residues in the CDR3. Looked up from germline, CDR1 is DFQATT and CDR2 is SNEGSKA (reference sequence). The CDR3 loop is CSAQDRPYEQYF. The CDR3 DNA sequence: TGCAGTGCTCAGGACAGGCCCTACGAGCAGTACTTC.

This clonotype was seen more than once but under ten times. V is TRBV20-1 and J is TRBJ1-4; no reliable D call. The germline V and J ends were trimmed by 6 bases and 7 bases, with 15 bases remaining between them. The germline V gene has CDR1 DFQATT and CDR2 SNEGSKA (reference sequence). This CDR3 contains 13 residues. Here the CDR3 reads CSAIKPPIEKLFF. The CDR3 region has the DNA TGCAGTGCAATTAAGCCCCCTATTGAAAAACTGTTTTTT.

This clonotype was detected a few times. The rearrangement uses TRBV15 and TRBJ1-5, with D perhaps TRBD1 (5 bases). The V end was cut by 0 bases, the J end by 5 bases, with 14 bases between. The CDR3 totals 16 residues. Germline values: CDR1 LNHNV, CDR2 YYDKDF (reference sequence). CDR3: CATSRDRAGRHQPQHF. The CDR3 nucleotides read TGTGCCACCAGCAGAGATCGGGCAGGGAGGCATCAGCCCCAGCATTTT.

The rearrangement joins TRBV5-1 to TRBJ2-4; D could derive from TRBD1 or TRBD2 (5 bases each). Trimming left V 4 bases short and J 5 bases short, with 16 bases between. There are 15 residues in the CDR3. From germline, CDR1 is SGHRS and CDR2 YFSETQ. The CDR3 loop reads CASSRMGERENIQYF. Written as DNA, the CDR3 is TGCGCCAGCAGCCGGATGGGGGAGAGGGAAAACATTCAGTACTTC.

Relative to its sample, this clonotype is large. The V and J genes are TRBV5-1 and TRBJ1-1, with a possible D match to TRBD1 (5 bases). The CDR3 length is 14 residues. CDR1 is SGHRS, CDR2 YFSETQ, per germline. V was clipped by 4 bases and J by 4 bases, with 14 bases between them. As DNA, the CDR3 is TGCGCCAGCAGCGGGAAGGGGCGTCTCACTGAAGCTTTCTTT. It encodes CASSGKGRLTEAFF.

The gene calls are TRBV5-8 and TRBJ1-1, with D unresolved. The V end was cut by 2 bases, the J end by 1 base, with 12 bases between. CDR3 length: 15 residues. The germline gives CDR1 SGHTS, CDR2 YDEGEE. DNA of the CDR3: TGTGCCAGCAGCTTCCGGGTGGCTGGGAACACTGAAGCTTTCTTT. This translates into CASSFRVAGNTEAFF. Drawing the rest from reference TRBV5-8 and TRBJ1-1, the complete variable domain is EAGVTQSPTHLIKTRGQQATLRCSPISGHTSVYWYQQALGLGLQFLLWYDEGEERNRGNFPPRFSGRQFPNYSSELNVNALELEDSALYLCASSFRVAGNTEAFFGQGTRLTVV.

The chain employs TRBV7-2 and TRBJ1-1; D not resolved. V shed 5 bases and J shed 5 bases, with 6 bases lying between them. Germline V gene data show CDR1 as SGHTA and CDR2 as FQGNSA. The CDR3 covers 11 residues. The CDR3 coding sequence is TGTGCCAGCAGCCTCCGAACTGAAGCTTTCTTT. Amino acid sequence: CASSLRTEAFF.

The chain combines TRBV7-2 with TRBJ2-5, with 11 bases matching TRBD2. CDR3 length: 18 amino acids. Unmatched junction bases numbered 15, after V lost 5 bases and J lost 4 bases. CDR1 and CDR2 from the germline V gene are SGHTA and FQGNSA. CDR3: CASSGGELAGGLGETQYF. CDR3 nucleotide sequence: TGTGCCAGCAGCGGCGGGGAATTAGCGGGGGGGCTTGGAGAGACCCAGTACTTC.

CDR3 sequence (DNA): TGCAGCGTTGGGTTAGGGGCAGAGACCCAGTACTTC. Translated: CSVGLGAETQYF. The chain employs TRBV29-1 and TRBJ2-5; TRBD1 is a possible D gene (5 bases). Germline V gives CDR1 SQVTM, CDR2 ANQGSEA. The CDR3 extends over 12 amino acids. Trimming removed 4 bases at V and 4 bases at J, with 10 bases between.

The genes are TRBV7-9 and TRBJ1-1; tentative D call: TRBD1 (5 bases). Germline lookup yields CDR1 SEHNR and CDR2 FQNEAQ (reference sequence). This CDR3 contains 11 residues. Trimming cost V 5 bases and J 7 bases, with 8 bases left between them. The CDR3 nucleotides read TGTGCCAGCAGCAAGGGACTTGAAGCTTTCTTT. This translates into CASSKGLEAFF.

In its sample, this clonotype is hyperexpanded. The chain joins TRBV7-2 to TRBJ2-2; maybe TRBD2 (6 bases). Germline values: CDR1 SGHTA, CDR2 FQGNSA. The CDR3 consists of 16 residues. V was trimmed by 4 bases and J by 2 bases, leaving 14 bases between them. The CDR3 DNA is TGTGCCAGCAGCTCTCTCGGGGGTTATAACACCGGGGAGCTGTTTTTT. Protein: CASSSLGGYNTGELFF.

This chain connects TRBV7-9 to TRBJ2-6, with D perhaps TRBD1 or TRBD2 (5 bases each). CDR3 length equals 17 residues. CDR1 and CDR2 (germline): SEHNR, FQNEAQ (reference sequence). V was cut by 5 bases and J by 0 bases, with 14 bases left in between. The CDR3 sequence is CASSIAGTVSGANVLTF. CDR3 DNA: TGTGCCAGCAGCATCGCCGGGACGGTCTCTGGGGCCAACGTCCTGACTTTC.

The V call is TRBV18, the J call TRBJ1-5, with 8 positions matching TRBD1. This CDR3 is 15 amino acids long. Germline-derived CDR1 and CDR2 are KGHSH and LQKENI. V lost 4 bases and J lost 4; bases outside the gene matches: 6. CDR3 loop: CASSRTQGGNQPQHF. CDR3 bases: TGTGCCAGCTCACGGACACAGGGGGGTAATCAGCCCCAGCATTTT.

This chain links TRBV19 with TRBJ1-5, with 9 bases aligning to TRBD1. The CDR3 spans 13 residues. V trimming: 3 bases; J trimming: 9 bases; junction bases outside the gene matches: 3. Germline CDR1 LNHDA, CDR2 SQIVND (reference sequence). As DNA, the CDR3 is TGTGCCAGTAGTATCCCGGACAGGGGGCCCCAGCATTTT. Translating it yields CASSIPDRGPQHF.

The rearrangement joins TRBV6-5 to TRBJ1-1; D remains unclear. V was clipped by 4 bases and J by 5 bases, with 8 bases between them. The CDR3 spans 12 residues. Germline values: CDR1 MNHEY, CDR2 SVGAGI. The CDR3 is CASSFRGTEAFF. CDR3 coding DNA: TGTGCCAGCAGTTTCAGAGGGACTGAAGCTTTCTTT.